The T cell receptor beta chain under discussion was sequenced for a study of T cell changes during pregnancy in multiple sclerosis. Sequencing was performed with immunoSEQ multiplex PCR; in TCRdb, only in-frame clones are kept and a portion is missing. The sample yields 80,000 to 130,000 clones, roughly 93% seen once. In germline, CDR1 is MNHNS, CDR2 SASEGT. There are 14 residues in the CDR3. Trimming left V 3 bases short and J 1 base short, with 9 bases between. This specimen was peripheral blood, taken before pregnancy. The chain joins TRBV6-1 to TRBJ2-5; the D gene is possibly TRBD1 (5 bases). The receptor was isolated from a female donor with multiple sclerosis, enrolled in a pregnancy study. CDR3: CASSEWGPQETQYF. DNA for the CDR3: TGTGCCAGCAGTGAGTGGGGCCCCCAAGAGACCCAGTACTTC.